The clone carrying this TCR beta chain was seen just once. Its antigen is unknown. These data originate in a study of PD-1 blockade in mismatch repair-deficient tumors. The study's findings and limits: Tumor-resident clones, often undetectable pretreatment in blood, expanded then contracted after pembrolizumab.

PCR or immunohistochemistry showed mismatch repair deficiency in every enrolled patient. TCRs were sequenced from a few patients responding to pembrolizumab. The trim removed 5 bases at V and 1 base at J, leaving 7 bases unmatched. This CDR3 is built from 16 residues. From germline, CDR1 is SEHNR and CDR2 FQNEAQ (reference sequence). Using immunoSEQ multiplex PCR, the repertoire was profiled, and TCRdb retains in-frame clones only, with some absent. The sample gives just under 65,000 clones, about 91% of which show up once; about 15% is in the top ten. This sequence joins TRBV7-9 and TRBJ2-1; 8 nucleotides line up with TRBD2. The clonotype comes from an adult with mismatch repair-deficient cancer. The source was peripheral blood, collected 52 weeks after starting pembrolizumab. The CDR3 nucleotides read TGTGCCAGCAGCCCCAGAGCGGGAGTATCCTACAATGAGCAGTTCTTC. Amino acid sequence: CASSPRAGVSYNEQFF.